The next 28 T cell receptor beta chains were all read from a single sample in a study of blood T cell repertoires in COVID-19. Generated by immunoSEQ multiplex PCR, the TCRdb table keeps only in-frame clones and is missing some. The data contain roughly 520,000 clones, 88% of them singletons. Sequenced input: PBMCs or T cells enriched from blood (not recorded which). The receptors were sampled from a woman between 35 and 50 years old who had recovered from COVID-19.

This chain uses TRBV29-1 with TRBJ2-1, with 8 bases identical to TRBD1. CDR1 and CDR2 (germline): SQVTM, ANQGSEA. The CDR3 loop spans 13 amino acids. Losses at the gene ends were 3 bases for V and 4 bases for J; bases not matched to a gene: 2. The chain's CDR3 is CSVDRGLYNEQFF. As DNA, the CDR3 is TGCAGCGTTGACAGGGGGCTTTACAATGAGCAGTTCTTC.

The chain is built from TRBV24-1 and TRBJ2-7, with D possibly TRBD2 on 5 matching bases. The CDR3 totals 14 residues. The germline V and J ends were trimmed by 9 bases and 5 bases, with 19 bases remaining between them. Germline V CDR1 and CDR2: KGHDR, SFDVKD. CDR3 coding DNA: TGTGCCACCGCTCCGGCGGGTGAGGGAGACGAGCAGTACTTC. It specifies CATAPAGEGDEQYF.

The chain employs TRBV6-1 and TRBJ2-5; a weak D match, TRBD1 (5 bases). Germline loops: CDR1 MNHNS, CDR2 SASEGT. V was pared by 2 bases and J by 4 bases, with 8 bases between. This CDR3 is built from 13 residues. The CDR3: CASSEQGGETQYF. In nucleotides, the CDR3 is TGTGCCAGCAGTGAACAGGGTGGAGAGACCCAGTACTTC.

In its sample, this clone was seen once. The chain links TRBV15 to TRBJ1-3, with 8 bases fitting TRBD1. There are 15 residues in the CDR3. In germline, CDR1 is LNHNV, CDR2 YYDKDF (reference sequence). J gave up 4 bases and V 2 bases, and 4 bases lay outside the gene matches. CDR3: CATSRRTGIGNTIYF. CDR3 in DNA: TGTGCCACCAGCAGAAGGACAGGGATAGGAAACACCATATATTTT.

Written as DNA, the CDR3 is TGTGCCAGCAGTTATACAGGACGCAAACAGTACTTC. Its protein is CASSYTGRKQYF. The genes are TRBV27 and TRBJ2-7, with D perhaps matching TRBD1 (5 bases). Germline CDR1 reads MNHEY; CDR2 reads SMNVEV (reference sequence). The CDR3 length is 12 residues. The V gene lost 4 bases and the J gene lost 10 bases, with 14 bases spanning the gap.

J is TRBJ2-1 and V is TRBV10-3, with TRBD2 matching 8 bases. Per the germline V gene, CDR1 is ENHRY and CDR2 is SYGVKD. The CDR3 is 15 residues long. V was clipped by 3 bases and J by 4 bases; unmatched bases: 5. The CDR3 sequence is CAISERLARYNEQFF. The CDR3 bases are TGTGCCATCAGTGAAAGACTAGCGAGGTACAATGAGCAGTTCTTC.

V gene TRBV6-5 combines with J gene TRBJ2-2; TRBD1 matches 8 bases. The CDR3 loop spans 15 amino acids. The V and J ends lost 7 bases and 5 bases, in that order; junction bases with no gene match: 9. Per germline, CDR1 MNHEY and CDR2 SVGAGI. The DNA for the CDR3 is TGTGCCAGCAAGGTGGCAGGGGGCCGAACCGGGGAGCTGTTTTTT. As protein: CASKVAGGRTGELFF.

The CDR3 sequence is CASSQQGDQPQHF. CDR3 bases: TGCGCCAGCAGCCAGCAGGGGGATCAGCCCCAGCATTTT. This chain joins TRBV4-3 and TRBJ1-5; 7 nucleotides agree with TRBD1. With V trimmed by 3 bases and J by 5 bases, 1 base remained unmatched. Germline values: CDR1 LGHNA, CDR2 YSLEER. The CDR3 is 13 amino acids.

This clone was detected only a few times. The chain recombines TRBV3-1 (or the pseudogene TRBV3-2) with TRBJ2-7; tentative D call: TRBD2 (6 bases). With 3 bases removed from V and 5 bases from J, the gap between germline ends came to 8 bases. This CDR3 spans 12 amino acids. The germline V gene encodes CDR1 LGHDT and CDR2 YNNKEL (reference sequence). CDR3 DNA: TGTGCCAGCAGCCACTCGGGGGACGAGCAGTACTTC. Residues: CASSHSGDEQYF.

This clone is a singleton in its sample. The CDR3 spells CASSQEGLLTGELFF. DNA of the CDR3: TGCGCCAGCAGCCAAGAAGGACTCCTCACCGGGGAGCTGTTTTTT. The V gene is TRBV4-1, the J gene TRBJ2-2; TRBD2 is a possible D gene (5 bases). The CDR3 is made up of 15 amino acids. V shed 0 bases and J shed 4 bases, with 9 bases lying between them. The germline gives CDR1 MGHRA, CDR2 YSYEKL.

Only one count was recorded for this clone. This CDR3 is CASSLARPPSSYNEQFF. CDR3 DNA: TGCGCCAGCAGCTTGGCAAGGCCTCCTAGCTCCTACAATGAGCAGTTCTTC. The V and J genes are TRBV5-1 and TRBJ2-1; D not certain. V lost 0 bases and J lost 0, with 13 bases in between. This CDR3 spans 17 amino acids. CDR1 is SGHRS, CDR2 YFSETQ, per germline.

The chain recombines TRBV7-9 with TRBJ1-1, with D possibly matching TRBD1 (6 bases). From germline, CDR1 is SEHNR and CDR2 FQNEAQ (reference sequence). The CDR3 totals 17 residues. V was cut by 5 bases and J by 0 bases, with 19 bases left in between. CDR3 sequence: CASSAFQGFSMNTEAFF. The CDR3 DNA reads as TGTGCCAGCAGCGCCTTTCAGGGGTTCTCGATGAACACTGAAGCTTTCTTT.

The chain is built from TRBV6-5 and TRBJ1-1; weak D call: TRBD1 (5 bases). Trimming cost V 2 bases and J 7 bases, with 11 bases left between them. Germline CDR1 MNHEY, CDR2 SVGAGI. The CDR3 has 13 amino acids. CDR3 sequence reads: CASSYMGGGEAFF. The CDR3 DNA follows: TGTGCCAGCAGTTACATGGGGGGAGGTGAAGCTTTCTTT.

This rearrangement joins TRBV5-4 to TRBJ2-7; TRBD2 agrees at 9 bases. V was pared by 2 bases and J by 5 bases, with 11 bases of the junction left unmatched. The CDR3 has 16 amino acids. The V gene's germline CDR1 is SGHNT and CDR2 YYREEE (reference sequence). The CDR3 coding sequence is TGTGCCAGCAGCTTAAGCTGGGCGGGAGGGGTCAACGAGCAGTACTTC. This encodes CASSLSWAGGVNEQYF.

The chain uses TRBV3-1 (or the pseudogene TRBV3-2) and TRBJ2-2; a possible D gene is TRBD2 (5 bases). The V gene's germline CDR1 is LGHDT and CDR2 YNNKEL (reference sequence). Trimming took 7 bases from V and 3 from J, leaving 12 bases between them. The CDR3 runs 14 residues. The CDR3 sequence is CASTPWGDTGELFF. The DNA for the CDR3 is TGTGCCAGCACCCCATGGGGAGACACCGGGGAGCTGTTTTTT.

This sequence joins TRBV5-1 and TRBJ2-1; 8 nucleotides align to TRBD2. The CDR3 extends over 15 amino acids. CDR1 and CDR2 from the germline V gene are SGHRS and YFSETQ. The V gene end was trimmed by 4 bases and the J gene end by 6 bases; junction bases not matched to a gene: 9. CDR3 protein: CASSERTSLGNEQFF. The CDR3 DNA is TGCGCCAGCAGCGAGCGGACTAGCCTAGGCAATGAGCAGTTCTTC.

This chain joins TRBV7-2 and TRBJ1-2; D may be TRBD1 (6 bases). V was trimmed by 1 base and J by 4 bases, leaving 19 bases between them. The CDR3 runs to 17 residues. The V gene's germline CDR1 is SGHTA and CDR2 FQGNSA. The CDR3 reads CASSLGRLNRDAYGYTF. CDR3 sequence (DNA): TGTGCCAGCAGCTTAGGGCGACTTAACAGGGATGCCTATGGCTACACCTTC.

CDR3 loop: CASSFWPGRLARSYEQYF. CDR3 nucleotides: TGTGCCAGCAGCTTTTGGCCGGGACGGCTAGCGCGCTCCTACGAGCAGTACTTC. This chain links TRBV7-9 with TRBJ2-7; perhaps TRBD2 as D (6 bases). V gave up 3 bases and J gave up 0 bases, with 21 bases separating them. Germline CDR1 SEHNR, CDR2 FQNEAQ (reference sequence). This CDR3 spans 18 amino acids.

The V and J genes are TRBV7-9 and TRBJ1-3; D gene ambiguous. The CDR3 is 15 amino acids. Trimming stripped 4 bases from V and 0 bases from J, with 10 bases between. Per germline, CDR1 SEHNR and CDR2 FQNEAQ (reference sequence). The CDR3, as DNA: TGTGCCAGCAGCTCCCGACTGTCCTCTGGAAACACCATATATTTT. Protein product: CASSSRLSSGNTIYF.

The gene calls are TRBV19 and TRBJ2-3; TRBD2 is a possible D gene (5 bases). CDR1 LNHDA and CDR2 SQIVND come from the germline V gene (reference sequence). The length of the CDR3 is 15 residues. Deletions cut 2 bases from V and 2 bases from J, with 11 bases between. DNA of the CDR3: TGTGCCAGTAGTATAATAGGACTTAACACAGATACGCAGTATTTT. It is translated as CASSIIGLNTDTQYF.

The chain joins TRBV10-1 to TRBJ2-1, with 8 bases fitting TRBD2. V lost 3 bases, J lost 3 bases, and 4 bases stayed unmatched. This CDR3 is built from 15 residues. Looked up from germline, CDR1 is WNHNN and CDR2 is SYGVQD (reference sequence). The CDR3 DNA follows: TGCGCCAGCAGTGATCCGGGAGGGAACTACAATGAGCAGTTCTTC. Protein: CASSDPGGNYNEQFF.

J is TRBJ1-1 and V is TRBV30; no definite D call. Trimming shortened V by 0 bases and J by 4 bases, and 3 bases separated the two germline ends. The CDR3 loop spans 11 amino acids. Germline CDR1 is GTSNPN and CDR2 is SVGIG (reference sequence). CDR3 residues: CAWSVSTEAFF. CDR3 DNA: TGTGCCTGGAGTGTCTCCACTGAAGCTTTCTTT.

The chain couples TRBV12-5 to TRBJ1-1, with D unresolved. Germline V gene lookup returns CDR1 LGHNT and CDR2 FRNRAP. The CDR3 contains 13 residues. V gave up 0 bases and J gave up 4 bases, with 6 bases separating them. Here the CDR3 DNA reads TGTGCTAGTGGTTTGGTATCCGGCACTGAAGCTTTCTTT. Its translation: CASGLVSGTEAFF.

This clone appeared a single time. The chain combines TRBV7-2 with TRBJ2-2; unclear D gene. From germline, CDR1 is SGHTA and CDR2 FQGNSA. The CDR3 loop spans 16 amino acids. Trimming stripped 1 base from V and 0 bases from J, with 9 bases between. This CDR3 reads CASSLGVLSNTGELFF. CDR3 sequence (DNA): TGTGCCAGCAGCTTAGGTGTTCTTTCGAACACCGGGGAGCTGTTTTTT.

V gene TRBV6-5 combines with J gene TRBJ2-4, with a tentative D call TRBD1 (5 bases). Germline-derived CDR1 and CDR2 are MNHEY and SVGAGI. V lost 7 bases, J lost 2 bases, and 9 bases lay in between. The CDR3 runs to 13 residues. CDR3 region: CASTMDTKNIQYF. CDR3 sequence (DNA): TGTGCCAGCACCATGGACACCAAAAACATTCAGTACTTC.

The CDR3 nucleotides read TGTGCCAGCAGCTTAGCGCGAGTCACAGATACGCAGTATTTT. It translates to CASSLARVTDTQYF. The chain employs TRBV7-2 and TRBJ2-3; D not certain. Germline V lookup: CDR1 SGHTA, CDR2 FQGNSA. Trimming left V 0 bases short and J 2 bases short, with 6 bases between. The CDR3 extends over 14 amino acids.

Only one count was recorded for this clone. V gene TRBV2 combines with J gene TRBJ2-3, with 7 bases identical to TRBD2. CDR1 is SNHLY and CDR2 is FYNNEI in the germline V gene. The ends lost 7 bases at V and 4 bases at J; junction bases unmatched: 14. CDR3 length equals 16 residues. The CDR3 coding sequence is TGTGCCAGCAAGTCCCTAGGCGCGGGAGAGGCAGATACGCAGTATTTT. The encoded protein is CASKSLGAGEADTQYF. Based on the CDR3 plus reference TRBV2 and TRBJ2-3, the full variable domain is EPEVTQTPSHQVTQMGQEVILRCVPISNHLYFYWYRQILGQKVEFLVSFYNNEISEKSEIFDDQFSVERPDGSNFTLKIRSTKLEDSAMYFCASKSLGAGEADTQYFGPGTRLTVL.

V usage is TRBV27 and J usage is TRBJ2-7; a possible D gene is TRBD1 (5 bases). The V end was cut by 3 bases, the J end by 2 bases, with 8 bases between. Per germline, CDR1 MNHEY and CDR2 SMNVEV (reference sequence). The CDR3 is 13 amino acids. CDR3 sequence reads: CASSLGRAYEQYF. CDR3 in DNA: TGTGCCAGCAGTTTGGGCAGGGCCTACGAGCAGTACTTC.